This T cell receptor beta chain was obtained from a study of T-cell reconstitution after alpha-beta-depleted transplantation in children. Study-wide results and caveats: After transplant, at about two months, alpha-beta T cells were reportedly derived from several hundred expanded graft clones. Surviving recipient T cells and thymic progenitors underlay high day-60 TCRbeta diversity in some patients. Most T-cell counts and diversity one year after the transplant came from T cells that were newly produced.

Germline trimming cut 3 bases from V and 9 bases from J; bases unmatched to any gene: 9. Germline V gene sequence: CDR1 MNHEY, CDR2 SVGEGT. The length of the CDR3 is 15 residues. It was with unique molecular identifiers that the TCRbeta library was prepared. TCRdb re-analysed the PCR reads in MiXCR, keeping a single row per CDR3 protein. The sample records approximately 4,500 distinct CDR3 sequences, roughly 12% being singletons. There are many counts of this clonotype. Its specificity is unknown. The TCR originated in a male patient aged 2 to 9 who had a stem cell transplant for acute lymphoblastic leukemia, so the T cells may come from the graft donor. The chain carries TRBV6-2 or TRBV6-3 and TRBJ2-1; 9 bases align to TRBD1. The material sequenced was PBMCs, mostly from graft donor cells, taken 60 days after TCRalphabeta/CD19-depleted stem cell transplant. The CDR3 reads CASSYRTGEVGEQFF. For the CDR3, the DNA is TGTGCCAGCAGTTATCGGACAGGGGAGGTTGGTGAGCAGTTCTTC.